The following is a T cell receptor beta chain sequence with its context. Its antigen is not yet known. No base quality values were provided; no much bigger clone lies one nucleotide off. Reading the label with the study, this specimen's time point is: pretreatment peripheral blood. A cohort of approximately 30 patients with locally advanced or metastatic urothelial carcinoma, treated at Memorial Sloan Kettering on a trial protocol, was included. Peripheral blood mononuclear cells were collected pretreatment and during treatment, with between 1 and 8 total time points obtained per patient. The Qiagen DNeasy Blood extraction kit was used to purify genomic DNA from total PBMCs and tumor samples. PBMCs were collected pretreatment and during treatment, and were isolated and stored as previously described. These data belong to a study of PD-L1 blockade in urothelial cancer (TCRdb year 2017). General notes on the study: Every patient began therapy at some point between 2014 and 2015 and was given atezolizumab 1,200 mg intravenously every 3 weeks. Twenty-five of 29 patients were identified as males with urothelial cancer of bladder origin, and a prior smoking history was reported by 18 of 29 patients. An ECOG performance status of 0 or 1 was recorded for the patients, and 0 to 3 prior chemotherapy regimens had been received by the patients. Blood samples were analyzed 3 weeks after the start of treatment (second dose) and 6 weeks after the start of treatment. Blood samples gave a median of about 130,000 T cells and 88,000 or so unique TCRs, with a median clonality of around 0.08. The study, an exploratory multi-omic analysis, examined somatic, immune and clinical correlates of response to PD-L1 blockade with atezolizumab in urothelial cancer. Pretreatment tumor samples, along with matched peripheral blood collected serially before and after atezolizumab treatment, underwent TCR sequencing. Progression-free survival longer than 6 months counted as durable clinical benefit, and TCR features were additionally tested against both progression-free and overall survival. In the same patients, whole exome sequencing and RNA sequencing of pretreatment tumors were performed in addition to TCR sequencing. Durable clinical benefit was achieved by nine patients but not by the remaining 20. Pretreatment blood TCR-seq was available for nearly 30 patients, at least one posttreatment blood collection was obtained for approximately 24 patients, and tumor TCR-seq was available for approximately 24 patients. The investigation overall reported the following: Among patients with durable benefit, tumor-associated TCR clones showed greater expansion in peripheral blood 3 weeks after treatment started (n ≈ 24, p = 0.022). Small sample size (n ≈ 29) and many exploratory analyses mean the results are intended to be hypothesis-generating. Improved progression-free and overall survival was associated with having pretreatment peripheral blood TCR clonality below the median.

The germline V gene sets CDR1 to SGHVS and CDR2 to FNYEAQ. CDR3 length: 14 amino acids, cysteine to phenylalanine. Only the CDR3 DNA stays, 42 bases, in frame from base 1. Trimming removed 5 bases from V and 1 base from J, leaving 12 bases between the germline ends. Synthetic TCR analog templates were spiked into each PCR so that absolute template abundance could be estimated from read counts. The immunoSEQ assay used bias-controlled V and J gene primers to amplify TCRbeta CDR3 regions from genomic DNA. Sequencing of rearranged TCRbeta segments was done at approximately 20X coverage. The original pipeline was this. Clustering was used to correct sequencing errors, and CDR3s were annotated against IMGT so that V, D and J genes could be assigned. Downstream analyses used only productive TCRbeta rearrangements and left out out-of-frame or stop-codon sequences. To compute clonality, Shannon entropy was normalized by the log of the number of unique productive sequences and then subtracted from one. Fisher's exact test with Benjamini-Hochberg correction, using a cutoff of adjusted p below 0.01, was how clones that differed between time points or between blood and tumor were identified. Imported from immuneACCESS, the table was reduced by TCRdb to in-frame sequences with V and J called. These copies leave out some clones; in studies compared against another copy, an unresolved V gene accounts for under half, and the cause of the remainder is not known. Clone size and the V and J calls come from that table; the DNA yielded D and trimming. This sample holds about 87,000 clones; 84% were observed only once. 2% to 2.5% of the sample lies in the top ten.

The specimen comprised PBMCs, sampled around atezolizumab (anti-PD-L1) treatment. This clonotype originated in a man aged 55-75 years with urothelial cancer. The rearrangement combines TRBV7-6 with TRBJ2-7; TRBD2 is perhaps the D gene, given 6 matching bases. Here the CDR3 is given as CASSQLAGSYEQYF. At the DNA level, the sequence is TGTGCCAGCAGCCAACTGGCGGGGTCCTACGAGCAGTACTTC.